The 22 T cell receptor beta chains below all came from one sample that was sequenced in a study of Ad26.COV2.S vaccination and SARS-CoV-2 variants. Profiled with immunoSEQ multiplex PCR; TCRdb holds only in-frame clones, not every one. The sample comprises approximately 410,000 clones, roughly 90% of which are singletons, and over 1.5% rests with the top ten. The treatment denotes: over 15 received Ad26.COV2.S at low or high dose, single or two shots; about 5 received placebo; per-sample allocation not given. Sampling took place 63 days after the first vaccine or placebo injection. Sample: peripheral blood, taken in a trial of Ad26.COV2.S vaccine versus placebo. Receptors were obtained from a person aged 18-60 years who received the Ad26.COV2.S COVID-19 vaccine or a placebo.

The chain links TRBV27 to TRBJ2-3; D gene ambiguous. This CDR3 is 16 amino acids long. V lost 5 bases and J lost 0, with 15 bases in between. CDR1 and CDR2 from the germline V gene are MNHEY and SMNVEV (reference sequence). CDR3 in amino acids: CASSAYMTLSTDTQYF. For the CDR3, the DNA is TGTGCCAGCAGTGCTTATATGACCCTTAGCACAGATACGCAGTATTTT.

CDR3 residues: CASSYIPGLAGPNTGELFF. The DNA of the CDR3 is TGTGCCAGCAGTTACATTCCGGGACTAGCGGGGCCGAACACCGGGGAGCTGTTTTTT. The chain has TRBV7-2 and TRBJ2-2, with 13 bases identical to TRBD2. The CDR3 has 19 residues. Germline values: CDR1 SGHTA, CDR2 FQGNSA. V trimming: 6 bases; J trimming: 0 bases; junction bases outside the gene matches: 10.

This chain connects TRBV10-3 to TRBJ1-1; no reliable D call. CDR3 size: 13 residues. Germline-derived CDR1 and CDR2 are ENHRY and SYGVKD. V gave up 7 bases and J gave up 5 bases, with 14 bases separating them. CDR3 coding DNA: TGTGCCATCACCCTTAAAGCGGAGACTGAAGCTTTCTTT. Amino acids: CAITLKAETEAFF.

The rearrangement links TRBV20-1 to TRBJ2-2; 9 nucleotides agree with TRBD1. This CDR3 is 15 amino acids long. Germline V gene data show CDR1 as DFQATT and CDR2 as SNEGSKA (reference sequence). The V gene end was trimmed by 3 bases and the J gene end by 7 bases; junction bases not matched to a gene: 9. The CDR3 loop is CSASGQGTWGGELFF. Here the CDR3 DNA reads TGCAGTGCTAGTGGACAGGGGACTTGGGGCGGGGAGCTGTTTTTT.

CDR3 nucleotide sequence: TGTGCTAGTGGTTCGAACAGGGGTTATTCACCCCTCCACTTT. Translating gives CASGSNRGYSPLHF. The chain has TRBV12-5 and TRBJ1-6, with 7 bases that match TRBD1. The CDR3 is 14 amino acids. CDR1 is LGHNT and CDR2 is FRNRAP in the germline V gene. The V gene end was trimmed by 4 bases and the J gene end by 8 bases; junction bases not matched to a gene: 5.

The chain employs TRBV6-2 or TRBV6-3 and TRBJ2-1, with no clear D. Germline assignment: CDR1 MNHEY and CDR2 SVGEGT. This CDR3 is built from 14 residues. Between the trimmed V and J ends, which lost 0 bases and 13 bases, there was a span of 16 bases. The CDR3 protein is CASSYSFESASQFF. The CDR3 DNA reads as TGTGCCAGCAGTTACTCGTTCGAGAGCGCGTCACAGTTCTTC.

This chain connects TRBV6-2 or TRBV6-3 to TRBJ2-2, with 9 bases that match TRBD2. This CDR3 is built from 17 residues. Germline values: CDR1 MNHEY, CDR2 SVGEGT. V was clipped by 0 bases and J by 4 bases; unmatched bases: 6. CDR3 in amino acids: CASSYSTASGATGELFF. The CDR3 region has the DNA TGTGCCAGCAGTTACTCGACGGCTAGCGGGGCCACCGGGGAGCTGTTTTTT.

The V call is TRBV7-2, the J call TRBJ2-5, with 9 nucleotides matching TRBD2. V dropped 5 bases and J dropped 0; count of bases not matched to a gene: 4. The germline V gene has CDR1 SGHTA and CDR2 FQGNSA. CDR3 length equals 15 residues. The CDR3 nucleotides are TGTGCCAGCAGCCAAGCGGGGGGAAACCAAGAGACCCAGTACTTC. Translated: CASSQAGGNQETQYF.

The chain is built from TRBV29-1 and TRBJ1-2; a weak D match, TRBD1 (6 bases). The germline V and J ends were trimmed by 6 bases and 10 bases, with 15 bases remaining between them. Germline V lookup: CDR1 SQVTM, CDR2 ANQGSEA. This CDR3 comprises 11 residues. CDR3 nucleotides: TGCAGCGTGGGGGAAGGACAGCCCTACACCTTC. This translates into CSVGEGQPYTF.

The chain uses TRBV19 and TRBJ2-2; D remains ambiguous. Trimming cost V 5 bases and J 1 base, with 5 bases left between them. The CDR3 spans 13 residues. Per germline, CDR1 LNHDA and CDR2 SQIVND (reference sequence). In DNA, the CDR3 is TGTGCCAGTAGTCCCCTGAACACCGGGGAGCTGTTTTTT. Residues: CASSPLNTGELFF. Full variable domain (outside the CDR3, taken from reference TRBV19 and TRBJ2-2): DGGITQSPKYLFRKEGQNVTLSCEQNLNHDAMYWYRQDPGQGLRLIYYSQIVNDFQKGDIAEGYSVSREKKESFPLTVTSAQKNPTAFYLCASSPLNTGELFFGEGSRLTVL.

J is TRBJ2-3 and V is TRBV27, with a tentative D call TRBD1 (6 bases). Trimming took 3 bases from V and 2 from J, leaving 12 bases between them. From germline, CDR1 is MNHEY and CDR2 SMNVEV (reference sequence). This CDR3 spans 15 amino acids. The CDR3 reads CASSLMGALTDTQYF. CDR3 nucleotides: TGTGCCAGCAGTTTGATGGGGGCCCTCACAGATACGCAGTATTTT.

The chain carries TRBV18 and TRBJ2-1; D not certain. The CDR3 runs to 17 residues. Germline CDR1 and CDR2: KGHSH and LQKENI. Deletions cut 3 bases from V and 2 bases from J, with 17 bases between. The CDR3 sequence is CASSPPWPSETYNEQFF. The CDR3 nucleotides are TGTGCCAGCTCACCCCCCTGGCCTTCGGAGACCTACAATGAGCAGTTCTTC. The full variable domain, completed using reference TRBV18 and TRBJ2-1, is NAGVMQNPRHLVRRRGQEARLRCSPMKGHSHVYWYRQLPEEGLKFMVYLQKENIIDESGMPKERFSAEFPKEGPSILRIQQVVRGDSAAYFCASSPPWPSETYNEQFFGPGTRLTVL.

The rearrangement links TRBV5-4 to TRBJ2-1; 8 bases map to TRBD2. The ends lost 7 bases at V and 9 bases at J; junction bases unmatched: 12. The CDR3 contains 14 residues. The V gene's germline CDR1 is SGHNT and CDR2 YYREEE (reference sequence). CDR3 DNA: TGTGCCAGCCGCCCCACGGGGGGGCCGGGTGAGCAGTTCTTC. Its translation: CASRPTGGPGEQFF.

The chain employs TRBV27 and TRBJ2-1; possible D gene TRBD2, 7 bases. From germline, CDR1 is MNHEY and CDR2 SMNVEV (reference sequence). The CDR3 sequence is 17 residues long. V lost 1 base and J 0 bases, leaving 13 bases between the germline ends. DNA for the CDR3: TGTGCCAGCAGTTTATGGGGGGGGCCATACTCCTACAATGAGCAGTTCTTC. Translated, it gives CASSLWGGPYSYNEQFF.

V usage is TRBV4-3 and J usage is TRBJ2-7, with unresolved D. V gave up 0 bases and J gave up 2 bases, with 11 bases separating them. The germline CDR1 and CDR2 sequences are LGHNA and YSLEER. This CDR3 spans 15 amino acids. CDR3 DNA: TGCGCCAGCAGCCAAGATGAAGGTGAGACCTACGAGCAGTACTTC. Amino acids: CASSQDEGETYEQYF.

The chain has TRBV12-5 and TRBJ2-1; 9 nucleotides line up with TRBD2. The length of the CDR3 is 18 residues. The V and J ends lost 5 bases and 2 bases, in that order; junction bases with no gene match: 13. Germline V gives CDR1 LGHNT, CDR2 FRNRAP. The chain's CDR3 is CASGPLGLSGGAYNEQFF. CDR3 nucleotides: TGTGCTAGTGGTCCCCTTGGCCTTAGCGGGGGCGCCTACAATGAGCAGTTCTTC.

The genes are TRBV6-6 and TRBJ2-1, with 8 bases fitting TRBD2. V trimming: 5 bases; J trimming: 9 bases; junction bases outside the gene matches: 12. This CDR3 spans 15 amino acids. Looked up from germline, CDR1 is MNHNY and CDR2 is SVGAGI (reference sequence). CDR3 in amino acids: CASSPGTRPLFEQFF. CDR3 sequence (DNA): TGTGCCAGCAGTCCCGGGACTAGGCCCCTGTTTGAGCAGTTCTTC.

CDR3 bases: TGTGCCAGCAGTCAGACAGGGGGGAAGGCCTACGAGCAGTACTTC. Protein sequence: CASSQTGGKAYEQYF. V is TRBV27 and J is TRBJ2-7, with 9 nucleotides matching TRBD1. From germline, CDR1 is MNHEY and CDR2 SMNVEV (reference sequence). The CDR3 is 15 residues long. V shed 5 bases and J 2 bases; nucleotides not matched to a gene: 7.

The chain recombines TRBV10-3 with TRBJ1-1; maybe TRBD1 (5 bases). Per germline, CDR1 ENHRY and CDR2 SYGVKD. V was shortened by 3 bases and J by 6 bases, with 17 bases between the two germline ends. The CDR3 sequence is 15 residues long. The CDR3 bases are TGTGCCATCAGTGACTTCGTTCAGGGTTGGGCTGAAGCTTTCTTT. Protein sequence: CAISDFVQGWAEAFF.

The chain links TRBV11-2 to TRBJ1-5; D is unresolved. From germline, CDR1 is SGHAT and CDR2 FQNNGV. The V end lost 0 bases, the J end lost 0 bases, and 3 bases lay between the germline ends. The CDR3 is 14 amino acids. CDR3 amino acids: CASSLDSSNQPQHF. In DNA form, the CDR3 reads TGTGCCAGCAGCTTAGACAGTAGCAATCAGCCCCAGCATTTT.

This chain connects TRBV2 to TRBJ1-1, with D possibly being TRBD1 (5 bases). There are 15 residues in the CDR3. Per germline, CDR1 SNHLY and CDR2 FYNNEI. Deletions cut 2 bases from V and 6 bases from J, with 16 bases between. Written as DNA, the CDR3 is TGTGCCAGCAGTGAAACCGGGGCCAGACGCGCTGAAGCTTTCTTT. This codes for CASSETGARRAEAFF.

The CDR3 loop is CASSEGPTDHTEAFF. For the CDR3, the DNA is TGTGCCAGCAGCGAGGGACCTACTGATCACACTGAAGCTTTCTTT. The rearrangement links TRBV13 to TRBJ1-1, with a weak D call TRBD1 (5 bases). The CDR3 consists of 15 residues. The V end was cut by 5 bases, the J end by 3 bases, with 16 bases between. Per germline, CDR1 PRHDT and CDR2 FYEKMQ (reference sequence).